This T cell receptor beta chain was found in a study of beta chain features in type 1 diabetes. Study-wide context: Cell yields, gender and age were comparable in patients and healthy donors.

The CDR3 extends over 15 amino acids. CDR1 LNHDA and CDR2 SQIVND come from the germline V gene (reference sequence). Trimming removed 6 bases from V and 2 bases from J; junction bases left unmatched: 7. Every isolated RNA sample was fully reverse transcribed, so sequencing captured expressed TCRB transcripts. The method was immunoSEQ multiplex PCR; TCRdb's version includes in-frame clones alone and lacks a portion of them. The sample contains 680,000 or so clones, around an eighth of which appear only once. Study outcomes and limitations: Shorter TCRB CDR3s, moderately but significantly so, were found in Type 1 diabetes patients in all four CD4+ subsets. Patients and controls would be equally affected if PCR favored shorter templates. Compared with healthy donors, patients appeared to share more similar naive, central memory and regulatory TCRB repertoires. More deletions and fewer insertions at VDJ junctions were found in patients with type 1 diabetes.

This clone was picked up a small number of times. The antigen is unknown. This chain connects TRBV19 to TRBJ1-3; TRBD1 matches 7 bases. This receptor was obtained from a man in his late teens or twenties with type 1 diabetes. The sample taken for sequencing was naive CD4+ T cells from blood. The CDR3 DNA follows: TGTGCCAGTAGACTTGGGACAGAGGCTGGAAACACCATATATTTT. Amino acid sequence: CASRLGTEAGNTIYF.